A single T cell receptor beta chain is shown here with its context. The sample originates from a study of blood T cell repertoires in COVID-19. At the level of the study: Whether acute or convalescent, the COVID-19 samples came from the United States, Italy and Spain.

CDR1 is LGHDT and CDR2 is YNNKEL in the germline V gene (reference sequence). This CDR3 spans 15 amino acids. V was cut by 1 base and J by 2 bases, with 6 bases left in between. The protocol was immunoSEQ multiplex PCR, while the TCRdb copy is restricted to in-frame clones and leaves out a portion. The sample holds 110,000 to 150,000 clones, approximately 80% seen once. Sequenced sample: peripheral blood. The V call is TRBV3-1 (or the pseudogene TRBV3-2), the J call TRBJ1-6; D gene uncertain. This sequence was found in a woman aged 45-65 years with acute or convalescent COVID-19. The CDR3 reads CASSQGATYNSPLHF. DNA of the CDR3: TGTGCCAGCAGCCAAGGGGCCACCTATAATTCACCCCTCCACTTT.